Presented here are 27 T cell receptor beta chains from one specimen sequenced in a study of blood T cell repertoires in COVID-19. Repertoires were generated with immunoSEQ multiplex PCR, while TCRdb's copy carries only in-frame clones and drops some. Of 400,000 or so clones listed, approximately 90% are singletons. The sample consisted of peripheral blood. The receptors stem from a man aged 18 to 29 with COVID-19, enrolled during active disease.

This clone occurred once. CDR3 bases: TGTGCCACCAGTGACCGTGGGCCGACAGGGCGGGCCGGGGAGCTGTTTTTT. Amino acid sequence: CATSDRGPTGRAGELFF. This chain joins TRBV24-1 and TRBJ2-2, with 7 bases fitting TRBD1. The germline gives CDR1 KGHDR, CDR2 SFDVKD. After removal of 4 bases from V and 6 bases from J, the junction contained 13 bases not matched to a gene. The CDR3 sequence is 17 residues long.

In the case of this clone: One end of the junction varies from germline; a read error may be responsible. The J gene is TRBJ1-4, the V gene TRBV5-8, with 7 bases aligning to TRBD1. Germline CDR1 is SGHTS and CDR2 is YDEGEE. The CDR3 has 11 amino acids. The CDR3 bases are TGTGCCAGCAGCCTGAGACCGGGACAGAGTTTT. Protein sequence: CASSLRPGQSF. Looking up the rest from reference TRBV5-8 and TRBJ1-4 gives the full variable domain: EAGVTQSPTHLIKTRGQQATLRCSPISGHTSVYWYQQALGLGLQFLLWYDEGEERNRGNFPPRFSGRQFPNYSSELNVNALELEDSALYLCASSLRPGQSFGSGTQLSVL.

This chain connects TRBV7-9 to TRBJ2-1; D unresolved. The CDR3 length is 13 residues. In germline, CDR1 is SEHNR, CDR2 FQNEAQ (reference sequence). V lost 5 bases, J lost 6 bases, and 11 bases lay in between. In nucleotides, the CDR3 is TGTGCCAGCAGCCGAAACCGAGGCAATGAGCAGTTCTTC. Protein: CASSRNRGNEQFF. The full variable domain, in which reference TRBV7-9 and TRBJ2-1 provide the parts outside the CDR3, is DTGVSQNPRHKITKRGQNVTFRCDPISEHNRLYWYRQTLGQGPEFLTYFQNEAQLEKSRLLSDRFSAERPKGSFSTLEIQRTEQGDSAMYLCASSRNRGNEQFFGPGTRLTVL.

The count of this clone is one. The J gene is TRBJ2-5, the V gene TRBV11-1; 7 bases map to TRBD1. Per the germline V gene, CDR1 is SGHAT and CDR2 is FQDESV (reference sequence). This CDR3 is built from 15 residues. Trimming at V came to 5 bases and at J to 5 bases, leaving 11 bases not matched to a gene. The CDR3 protein is CASSPETGTSETQYF. CDR3 DNA: TGTGCCAGCAGCCCTGAGACAGGGACAAGTGAGACCCAGTACTTC.

The chain uses TRBV10-3 and TRBJ1-5, with 10 bases identical to TRBD1. This CDR3 comprises 16 residues. The trim removed 0 bases at V and 6 bases at J, leaving 5 bases unmatched. The germline gives CDR1 ENHRY, CDR2 SYGVKD. As DNA, the CDR3 is TGTGCCATCAGTGAGTCCGGGACAGGGGCGCGTCAGCCCCAGCATTTT. It codes for CAISESGTGARQPQHF.

The CDR3 sequence: CASNTGASGGNEQFF. The CDR3 nucleotides are TGTGCCAGCAACACAGGGGCTAGCGGGGGAAATGAGCAGTTCTTC. This chain connects TRBV7-9 to TRBJ2-1; TRBD2 matches 10 bases. This CDR3 has 15 residues. The trim removed 7 bases at V and 7 bases at J, leaving 10 bases unmatched. From germline, CDR1 is SEHNR and CDR2 FQNEAQ (reference sequence).

This chain uses TRBV29-1 with TRBJ2-1; 8 positions agree with TRBD1. Germline trimming cut 5 bases from V and 4 bases from J; bases unmatched to any gene: 4. This CDR3 has 13 residues. Germline assignment: CDR1 SQVTM and CDR2 ANQGSEA. CDR3 in DNA: TGCAGCGTTCGCGGACAGGGATACAATGAGCAGTTCTTC. This sequence encodes CSVRGQGYNEQFF.

The chain employs TRBV27 and TRBJ2-7, with 9 nucleotides matching TRBD2. The CDR3 sequence is 16 residues long. V trimming: 5 bases; J trimming: 1 base; junction bases outside the gene matches: 9. In germline, CDR1 is MNHEY, CDR2 SMNVEV (reference sequence). The DNA of the CDR3 is TGTGCCAGCAGTCCCATCGGGCGGGAGGGATCCTACGAGCAGTACTTC. This sequence encodes CASSPIGREGSYEQYF.

The chain has TRBV15 and TRBJ2-1; the D gene is possibly TRBD2 (6 bases). V lost 5 bases, J lost 5 bases, and 16 bases lay in between. Germline values: CDR1 LNHNV, CDR2 YYDKDF (reference sequence). The CDR3 covers 15 residues. CDR3 nucleotide sequence: TGTGCCACCAGCCAAGGGATTCGGGGGAACAATGAGCAGTTCTTC. The encoded protein is CATSQGIRGNNEQFF.

Comments on this clone: The same CDR3 arises from other DNA sequences in this sample as well. The rearrangement joins TRBV5-1 to TRBJ2-7; 8 bases line up with TRBD1. The V and J ends lost 0 bases and 4 bases, in that order; junction bases with no gene match: 3. Germline V gene lookup returns CDR1 SGHRS and CDR2 YFSETQ. There are 14 residues in the CDR3. The CDR3 DNA sequence: TGCGCCAGCAGCTTGGGGACAGGGAAATACGAGCAGTACTTC. This encodes CASSLGTGKYEQYF.

Only a few counts were recorded for this clone. The rearrangement joins TRBV3-1 (or the pseudogene TRBV3-2) to TRBJ2-5; no reliable D call. Germline CDR1 and CDR2: LGHDT and YNNKEL (reference sequence). The CDR3 covers 13 residues. Trimming stripped 1 base from V and 5 bases from J, with 8 bases between. The CDR3 loop reads CASSQASSETQYF. DNA of the CDR3: TGTGCCAGCAGCCAAGCTAGTTCGGAGACCCAGTACTTC.

The chain employs TRBV5-1 and TRBJ2-2, with 12 bases lining up with TRBD2. There are 16 residues in the CDR3. The V gene end was trimmed by 2 bases and the J gene end by 4 bases; junction bases not matched to a gene: 3. Germline V gene lookup returns CDR1 SGHRS and CDR2 YFSETQ. CDR3 DNA: TGCGCCAGCAGCTTCACGACTAGCGGGAGCACCGGGGAGCTGTTTTTT. Protein sequence: CASSFTTSGSTGELFF.

V usage is TRBV6-1 and J usage is TRBJ2-4, with D unclear. The CDR3 extends over 11 amino acids. Germline assignment: CDR1 MNHNS and CDR2 SASEGT. Trimming shortened V by 3 bases and J by 8 bases, and 5 bases separated the two germline ends. As DNA, the CDR3 is TGTGCCAGCAGTGAGAGGCACATTCAGTACTTC. It is translated as CASSERHIQYF.

Worth noting for this clone: The sample contains more than one DNA sequence encoding this CDR3. The rearrangement uses TRBV9 and TRBJ2-2; unclear D gene. The CDR3 consists of 13 residues. Germline CDR1 SGDLS, CDR2 YYNGEE. Between the trimmed V and J ends, which lost 0 bases and 4 bases, there was a span of 4 bases. CDR3 in amino acids: CASSVVSTGELFF. The CDR3, as DNA: TGTGCCAGCAGCGTAGTTAGCACCGGGGAGCTGTTTTTT.

The genes are TRBV29-1 and TRBJ2-7; maybe TRBD2 (7 bases). Trimming left V 7 bases short and J 0 bases short, with 16 bases between. Germline V lookup: CDR1 SQVTM, CDR2 ANQGSEA. CDR3 length equals 14 residues. This CDR3 reads CSAQGREDSYEQYF. The CDR3 DNA follows: TGCAGCGCACAGGGCCGGGAGGACTCCTACGAGCAGTACTTC.

CDR3 in amino acids: CASSFLRVGDSPLHF. The CDR3 bases are TGTGCCAGCAGCTTTCTACGGGTTGGAGATTCACCCCTCCACTTT. This rearrangement joins TRBV5-8 to TRBJ1-6; D unresolved. This CDR3 contains 15 residues. Germline CDR1 reads SGHTS; CDR2 reads YDEGEE. Trimming took off 2 bases at V and 8 bases at J, with 14 bases between the two ends.

The chain is built from TRBV19 and TRBJ2-5; D gene unclear. This CDR3 is 12 amino acids long. The germline V gene encodes CDR1 LNHDA and CDR2 SQIVND (reference sequence). The V and J ends lost 5 bases and 3 bases respectively, with 7 bases between them. CDR3: CASSSVEETQYF. CDR3 coding DNA: TGTGCCAGTAGTTCAGTGGAAGAGACCCAGTACTTC.

The CDR3 coding sequence is TGTGCCAGCAGTTTATCTGCTAGATACGAGCAGTACTTC. This sequence encodes CASSLSARYEQYF. The chain combines TRBV27 with TRBJ2-7; D is unclear. Looked up from germline, CDR1 is MNHEY and CDR2 is SMNVEV (reference sequence). There are 13 residues in the CDR3. V lost 0 bases and J lost 4, with 7 bases in between.

This clone has a handful of counts. The J gene is TRBJ2-5, the V gene TRBV3-1 (or the pseudogene TRBV3-2); TRBD2 aligns across 8 bases. CDR3 length equals 15 residues. CDR1 and CDR2 from the germline V gene are LGHDT and YNNKEL (reference sequence). V trimming: 3 bases; J trimming: 1 base; junction bases outside the gene matches: 4. CDR3 loop: CASSHISGAQETQYF. The CDR3, as DNA: TGTGCCAGCAGCCATATTAGCGGGGCCCAAGAGACCCAGTACTTC.

The V and J genes are TRBV30 and TRBJ1-1, with D possibly being TRBD1 (5 bases). V was cut by 1 base and J by 4 bases, with 22 bases left in between. The CDR3 is 17 amino acids. From germline, CDR1 is GTSNPN and CDR2 SVGIG (reference sequence). The CDR3 DNA reads TGTGCCTGGAGTGCTCCCCGGAGGGGTGCGTTTATCACTGAAGCTTTCTTT. It is translated as CAWSAPRRGAFITEAFF.

The chain employs TRBV24-1 and TRBJ2-5, with 7 bases matching TRBD1. Germline CDR1 reads KGHDR; CDR2 reads SFDVKD. Germline trimming cut 3 bases from V and 1 base from J; bases unmatched to any gene: 4. CDR3 length: 15 amino acids. CDR3 loop: CATSDPRTGQETQYF. DNA for the CDR3: TGTGCCACCAGTGATCCGAGGACAGGCCAAGAGACCCAGTACTTC.

J is TRBJ2-3 and V is TRBV4-1, with 9 bases lining up with TRBD1. The V gene's germline CDR1 is MGHRA and CDR2 YSYEKL. The CDR3 spans 15 residues. Trimming cost V 2 bases and J 6 bases; bases outside gene matches: 6. The CDR3: CASSQWDRAPDTQYF. In nucleotides, the CDR3 is TGCGCCAGCAGCCAATGGGACAGGGCGCCCGATACGCAGTATTTT.

The rearrangement uses TRBV6-5 and TRBJ2-4, with 8 nucleotides matching TRBD2. Germline assignment: CDR1 MNHEY and CDR2 SVGAGI. Unmatched junction bases numbered 7, after V lost 6 bases and J lost 3 bases. CDR3 length: 15 residues. The CDR3 spells CASSRRGVFKNIQYF. In DNA, the CDR3 is TGTGCCAGCAGCCGGCGGGGGGTATTCAAAAACATTCAGTACTTC.

The V and J genes are TRBV7-9 and TRBJ1-1, with a possible D match to TRBD1 (6 bases). V dropped 5 bases and J dropped 3 bases, with 22 bases sitting between them. The CDR3 totals 17 residues. Germline V CDR1 and CDR2: SEHNR, FQNEAQ (reference sequence). The CDR3 reads CASSSLQGLLRDTEAFF. As DNA, the CDR3 is TGTGCCAGCAGCAGCCTCCAGGGGCTCTTAAGGGACACTGAAGCTTTCTTT.

The chain's CDR3 is CASSQSRDRGLENTEAFF. CDR3 DNA: TGCGCCAGCAGTCAATCGAGGGACAGGGGGTTAGAGAACACTGAAGCTTTCTTT. The rearrangement joins TRBV23-1 to TRBJ1-1; TRBD1 agrees at 11 bases. TRBV23-1 is an ORF for which the function is uncertain. Trimming at V came to 0 bases and at J to 1 base, leaving 7 bases not matched to a gene. There are 18 residues in the CDR3.

The chain combines TRBV3-1 (or the pseudogene TRBV3-2) with TRBJ2-5; 7 bases match TRBD1. The CDR3 loop spans 16 amino acids. Germline CDR1 LGHDT, CDR2 YNNKEL (reference sequence). V dropped 4 bases and J dropped 1; count of bases not matched to a gene: 9. CDR3 protein: CASSLGAGTAQETQYF. CDR3 nucleotide sequence: TGTGCCAGCAGCCTGGGGGCCGGGACAGCCCAAGAGACCCAGTACTTC.

This chain connects TRBV13 to TRBJ2-7; 11 bases align to TRBD2. This CDR3 has 15 amino acids. From germline, CDR1 is PRHDT and CDR2 FYEKMQ (reference sequence). With V trimmed by 4 bases and J by 4 bases, 6 bases remained unmatched. CDR3 DNA: TGTGCCAGCAGCTCCTCACTAGCGGGAGCATACGAGCAGTACTTC. Translated, it gives CASSSSLAGAYEQYF. The full variable domain, completed using reference TRBV13 and TRBJ2-7, is AAGVIQSPRHLIKEKRETATLKCYPIPRHDTVYWYQQGPGQDPQFLISFYEKMQSDKGSIPDRFSAQQFSDYHSELNMSSLELGDSALYFCASSSSLAGAYEQYFGPGTRLTVT.